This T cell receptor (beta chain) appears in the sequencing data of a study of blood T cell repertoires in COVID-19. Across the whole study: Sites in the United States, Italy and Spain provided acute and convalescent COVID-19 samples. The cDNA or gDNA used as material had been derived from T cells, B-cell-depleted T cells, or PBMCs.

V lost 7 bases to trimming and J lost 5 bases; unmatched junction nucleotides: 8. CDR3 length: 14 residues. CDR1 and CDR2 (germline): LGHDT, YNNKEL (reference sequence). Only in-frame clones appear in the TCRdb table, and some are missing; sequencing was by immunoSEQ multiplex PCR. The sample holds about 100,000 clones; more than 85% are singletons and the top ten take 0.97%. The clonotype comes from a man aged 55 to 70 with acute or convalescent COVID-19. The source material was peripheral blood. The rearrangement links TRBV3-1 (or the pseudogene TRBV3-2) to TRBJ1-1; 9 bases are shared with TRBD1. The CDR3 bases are TGTGCCAGCACCCGAACGGACAGGGGAACTGAAGCTTTCTTT. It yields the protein CASTRTDRGTEAFF.